This T cell receptor beta chain came from a study of shared clonotypes between healthy human individuals. Whole-study context: Samples came from a couple of female and a few male donors aged 18 to 49.

Findings and limits, study-wide: Sharing across a few donors was seen in roughly 5% of naive CD4 clonotypes. Apart from blood, nothing was sampled; tissue repertoires likely differ.

Several immunoSEQ 96-well plates shared each subset's DNA, each plate a replicate. Clones were sequenced by immunoSEQ multiplex PCR, and TCRdb holds only the in-frame ones, with some missing. The sample includes more than 550,000 clones, 90% to 95% of them seen just once. Comments on this clone: Its antigen is unidentified.

CD45RO negativity and positive selection for CCR7 defined naive CD8 cells, a population that excluded terminally differentiated effector memory CD45RA+ cells. V shed 3 bases, J shed 5 bases, and the junction held 5 bases outside the gene matches. The CDR3 covers 15 residues. Germline V lookup: CDR1 SGDLS, CDR2 YYNGEE. The sequence came from a man under 40 in good health. The chain is built from TRBV9 and TRBJ2-1, with 10 bases that match TRBD1. The source material was naive CD8+ T cells sorted from blood. CDR3 region: CASSARDRGNNEQFF. The CDR3 nucleotides are TGTGCCAGCAGCGCCCGGGACAGGGGTAACAATGAGCAGTTCTTC. Combining the CDR3 with reference TRBV9 and TRBJ2-1 gives the whole variable domain DSGVTQTPKHLITATGQRVTLRCSPRSGDLSVYWYQQSLDQGLQFLIQYYNGEERAKGNILERFSAQQFPDLHSELNLSSLELGDSALYFCASSARDRGNNEQFFGPGTRLTVL.